The sequence of this TCR beta chain was determined in a study of beta chain features in type 1 diabetes. Study-level results: Moderately but significantly shorter TCRB CDR3s were found in Type 1 diabetes patients in all four CD4+ subsets.

This CDR3 region has 15 residues. CDR1 and CDR2 (germline): MDHEN, SYDVKM. V was clipped by 5 bases and J by 7 bases; unmatched bases: 8. The entirety of the isolated RNA underwent reverse transcription, so expressed TCRB transcripts were sequenced. The data were produced by immunoSEQ multiplex PCR, yet TCRdb's version contains in-frame clones alone and is incomplete. The sample yields 300,000 or so clones, 14% seen once. Researchers reported sorting CD4+ naive, central memory, regulatory and stem cell-like memory cells via CD45RO/CCR7/CD25/CD127/CD95/CD27. This clone turned up a few times. Antigen specificity is unknown.

The sequence came from a young man with type 1 diabetes. The sequencing input was naive CD4+ T cells from blood. V usage is TRBV28 and J usage is TRBJ2-1, with TRBD2 matching 10 bases. CDR3 nucleotide sequence: TGTGCCAGCAGTACAATAGCGGGAGGCTGGAATGAGCAGTTCTTC. Its protein is CASSTIAGGWNEQFF.